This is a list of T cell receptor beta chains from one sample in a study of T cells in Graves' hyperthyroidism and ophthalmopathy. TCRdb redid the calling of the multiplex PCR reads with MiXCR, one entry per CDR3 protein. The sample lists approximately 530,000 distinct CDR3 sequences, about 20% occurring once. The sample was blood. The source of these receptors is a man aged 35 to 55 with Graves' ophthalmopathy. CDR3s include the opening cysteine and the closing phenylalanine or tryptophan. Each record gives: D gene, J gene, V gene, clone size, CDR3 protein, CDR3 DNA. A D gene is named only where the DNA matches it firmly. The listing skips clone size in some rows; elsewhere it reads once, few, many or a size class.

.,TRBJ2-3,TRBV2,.,CASSQGRDSYTDTQYF,TGTGCCAGCAGCCAGGGTCGGGACTCCTACACAGATACGCAGTATTTT
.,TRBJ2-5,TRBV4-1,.,CASSKATAPGETQYF,TGCGCCAGCAGCAAAGCCACGGCCCCCGGGGAGACCCAGTACTTC
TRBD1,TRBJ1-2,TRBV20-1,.,CSAIRDRDDGYTF,TGCAGTGCTATCCGAGACAGGGATGATGGCTACACCTTC
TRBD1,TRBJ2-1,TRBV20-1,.,CSARFRTGGLYNEQFF,TGCAGTGCTAGATTTCGGACAGGGGGCCTTTACAATGAGCAGTTCTTC
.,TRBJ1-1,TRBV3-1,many,CASIQETITEAFF,TGTGCCAGCATCCAAGAAACAATCACTGAAGCTTTCTTT
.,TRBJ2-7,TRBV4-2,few,CASSQDWNYEQYF,TGTGCCAGCAGCCAAGATTGGAACTACGAGCAGTACTTC
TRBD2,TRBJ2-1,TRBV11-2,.,CASGYPPTGTSGSNYNEQFF,TGTGCCAGCGGATACCCCCCTACCGGGACTAGCGGGAGTAACTACAATGAGCAGTTCTTC
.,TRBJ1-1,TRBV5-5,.,CASSLVGDGEAFF,TGTGCCAGCAGCTTGGTAGGGGACGGTGAAGCTTTCTTT
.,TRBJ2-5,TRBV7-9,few,CASSPPTGGETQYF,TGTGCCAGCAGCCCACCGACTGGAGGGGAGACCCAGTACTTC
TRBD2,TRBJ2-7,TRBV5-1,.,CASSLATGGLYEQYF,TGCGCCAGCAGCTTGGCGACGGGGGGGCTTTACGAGCAGTACTTC
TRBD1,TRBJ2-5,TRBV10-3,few,CAISGQTGVETQYF,TGTGCCATCAGTGGCCAGACAGGGGTAGAGACCCAGTACTTC
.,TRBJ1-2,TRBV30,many,CAGGRESRGYTF,TGTGCCGGGGGACGGGAGTCTCGGGGCTACACCTTC
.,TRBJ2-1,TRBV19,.,CASSIGRGGAGTNEQFF,TGTGCCAGTAGTATTGGGAGAGGGGGTGCAGGTACTAATGAGCAGTTCTTC
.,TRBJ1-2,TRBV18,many,CASSPPGSSDGYTF,TGTGCCAGCTCACCCCCGGGCAGTTCGGATGGCTACACCTTC
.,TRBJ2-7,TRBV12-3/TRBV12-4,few,CASSTQTAPLTYEQYF,TGTGCCAGCAGTACTCAGACAGCTCCTCTTACCTACGAGCAGTACTTC
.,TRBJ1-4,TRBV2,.,CASSEGAEKLFF,TGTGCCAGCAGTGAAGGGGCCGAAAAACTGTTTTTT
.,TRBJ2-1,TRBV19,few,CASSTKTPFSYNEQFF,TGTGCCAGTAGTACCAAGACACCTTTCTCCTACAATGAGCAGTTCTTC
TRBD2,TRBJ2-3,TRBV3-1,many,CASSPVTSAEWIDTQYF,TGTGCCAGCAGCCCCGTAACTAGCGCCGAGTGGATAGATACGCAGTATTTT
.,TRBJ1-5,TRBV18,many,CASSLSGDNQPQHF,TGTGCCAGCTCACTATCTGGAGATAATCAGCCCCAGCATTTT
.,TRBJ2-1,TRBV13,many,CASSSHMISSYNEQFF,TGTGCCAGCAGCTCCCACATGATCAGCTCCTACAATGAGCAGTTCTTC
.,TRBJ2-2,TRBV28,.,CASKEGANTGELFF,TGTGCCAGCAAAGAAGGGGCGAACACCGGGGAGCTGTTTTTT
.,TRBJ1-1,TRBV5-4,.,CASSPGGQGYTEAFF,TGTGCCAGCAGCCCCGGGGGGCAGGGATACACTGAAGCTTTCTTT
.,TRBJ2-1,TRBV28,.,CASSLPSRTSYNEQFF,TGTGCCAGCAGTTTACCTAGCAGAACCTCCTACAATGAGCAGTTCTTC
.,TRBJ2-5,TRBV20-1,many,CSASPQWASATQETQYF,TGCAGTGCTTCTCCCCAGTGGGCTAGCGCTACCCAAGAGACCCAGTACTTC
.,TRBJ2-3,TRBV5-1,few,CASSSTSWDTQYF,TGCGCCAGCAGCTCGACTAGTTGGGATACGCAGTATTTT
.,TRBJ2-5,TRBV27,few,CASRDLIQETQYF,TGTGCCAGCAGGGACCTAATACAAGAGACCCAGTACTTC
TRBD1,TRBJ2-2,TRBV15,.,CATSSRTGPGELFF,TGTGCCACCAGCAGCAGGACAGGGCCCGGGGAGCTGTTTTTT
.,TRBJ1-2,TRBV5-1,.,CASSFSLASRGYTF,TGCGCCAGCAGCTTTTCTCTCGCTTCTCGTGGCTACACCTTC
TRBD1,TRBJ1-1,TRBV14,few,CASSLKTGVRTEAFF,TGTGCCAGCAGCTTAAAGACAGGGGTTCGCACTGAAGCTTTCTTT
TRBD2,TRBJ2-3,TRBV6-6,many,CASSYSVGLAGGRATDTQYF,TGTGCCAGCAGTTACTCGGTGGGACTAGCGGGAGGTAGAGCCACAGATACGCAGTATTTT
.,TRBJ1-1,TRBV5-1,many,CASSLDWGEAFF,TGCGCCAGCAGCTTGGATTGGGGTGAAGCTTTCTTT
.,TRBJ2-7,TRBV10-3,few,CAISKTGQSYEQYF,TGTGCCATCAGTAAAACCGGACAGTCCTACGAGCAGTACTTC
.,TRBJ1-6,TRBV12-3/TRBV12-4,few,CASSWGFRGSPLHF,TGTGCCAGCAGTTGGGGCTTCAGGGGATCACCCCTCCACTTT
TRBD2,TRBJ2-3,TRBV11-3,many,CASSSPRLAGGADTQYF,TGTGCCAGCAGCTCGCCTCGACTAGCGGGAGGGGCAGATACGCAGTATTTT
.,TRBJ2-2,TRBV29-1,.,CSVGDMNTGELFF,TGCAGCGTAGGGGACATGAACACCGGGGAGCTGTTTTTT
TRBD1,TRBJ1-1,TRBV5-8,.,CASSFRGPIVGNTEAFF,TGTGCCAGCAGCTTTAGGGGGCCCATCGTTGGAAACACTGAAGCTTTCTTT
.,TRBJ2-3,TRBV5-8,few,CASSWGGPSGTDTQYF,TGTGCCAGCAGCTGGGGGGGGCCTAGCGGCACAGATACGCAGTATTTT
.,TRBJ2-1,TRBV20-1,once,CSARQGTEQFF,TGCAGTGCTAGGCAGGGGACAGAGCAGTTCTTC
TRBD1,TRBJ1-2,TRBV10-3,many,CAISDGDRAYGYTF,TGTGCCATCAGTGACGGGGACAGAGCCTATGGCTACACCTTC
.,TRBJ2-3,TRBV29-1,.,CSVEGARGKLVDTQYF,TGCAGCGTTGAAGGGGCGAGGGGGAAGTTGGTAGATACGCAGTATTTT
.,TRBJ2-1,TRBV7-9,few,CASSLMGDEQFF,TGTGCCAGCAGCTTAATGGGGGATGAGCAGTTCTTC
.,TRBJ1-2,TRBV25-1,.,CASSKVGRELYGYTF,TGTGCCAGCAGTAAGGTCGGGAGGGAACTTTATGGCTACACCTTC
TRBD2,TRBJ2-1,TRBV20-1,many,CSARPPLPSGGAYNEQFF,TGCAGTGCTAGACCTCCGCTTCCTAGCGGGGGGGCCTACAATGAGCAGTTCTTC